In this sample, the clone carrying this T cell receptor beta chain turned up a few times. Its specificity is unknown. Sampling of alopecia areata patients yielded lesional scalp punch biopsies as well as peripheral blood. The CDR3 extends over 15 amino acids. Germline CDR1 reads SNHLY; CDR2 reads FYNNEI. The trim removed 5 bases at V and 7 bases at J, leaving 13 bases unmatched. This record comes from a study of CD8+ T cells in alopecia areata. About the research overall: The study gave treated patients oral tofacitinib at 5 to 10 mg twice daily.

Following RNA extraction, reverse transcription yielded cDNA that acted as the sequencing template. Assay: immunoSEQ multiplex PCR; the TCRdb copy retains only in-frame clones and omits some. The data contain roughly 150,000 clones, roughly 62% of them singletons. Study results and limitations: Across lesional scalp, and particularly alopecia totalis/universalis, clonality surpassed that of normal scalp. Sequenced scalp T cells also include alphabeta T cells resident in normal skin.

The V gene is TRBV2, the J gene TRBJ2-7; 8 bases fit TRBD1. This TCR came from a human donor with alopecia areata. The sample consisted of CD4+ T cells sorted from blood, taken at week 0. The CDR3 loop is CASSSLDRDYYEQYF. The CDR3 DNA is TGTGCCAGCAGTTCCCTGGACAGGGATTATTATGAGCAGTACTTC.